This T cell receptor (beta chain) appears in the sequencing data of a study of PD-1 blockade in mismatch repair-deficient tumors. The CDR3 length is 20 residues. The germline gives CDR1 LNHDA, CDR2 SQIVND (reference sequence). J gave up 2 bases and V 3 bases, and 20 bases lay outside the gene matches. Method: immunoSEQ multiplex PCR; TCRdb's copy keeps in-frame clones and lacks some. The sample has about 100,000 clones, 82% seen once; the top ten hold approximately 6.7%. All patients were mismatch repair deficient, assessed by either PCR or immunohistochemistry. TCR sequencing covered a few patients who responded to pembrolizumab.

The TCR comes from an adult with mismatch repair-deficient cancer. Here the sequenced sample was peripheral blood, taken less than 37 weeks after starting pembrolizumab. The chain combines TRBV19 with TRBJ2-7; 9 nucleotides align to TRBD1. Written as DNA, the CDR3 is TGTGCCAGTAGTATTAGGGGGACAGGGAGGGTTTGGGGCTTCGCCTACGAGCAGTACTTC. This encodes CASSIRGTGRVWGFAYEQYF. Looking up the rest from reference TRBV19 and TRBJ2-7 gives the full variable domain: DGGITQSPKYLFRKEGQNVTLSCEQNLNHDAMYWYRQDPGQGLRLIYYSQIVNDFQKGDIAEGYSVSREKKESFPLTVTSAQKNPTAFYLCASSIRGTGRVWGFAYEQYFGPGTRLTVT.